The TCR beta chain described here comes from a study of cytomegalovirus exposure and HLA in healthy donors. Study details: Ancestry clustering placed 70% to 90% of around 400 genotyped donors in the Caucasian-associated cluster.

This PCR relied on a set of 60 Vbeta primers and 13 Jbeta primers. TCRdb keeps only in-frame clones here, not all; method: immunoSEQ multiplex PCR. The repertoire consists of about 140,000 clones, with approximately 80% occurring once and the leading ten covering about 4.4%. Of note for this clone: Its antigen is not identified.

CDR3 size: 14 residues. Germline V gene lookup returns CDR1 SGDLS and CDR2 YYNGEE. General study results and limits: Analysis performed later showed TCR beta chains linked to HLA being more clonally expanded than equally common others. There were 150 to 200 TCR beta chains listed as cytomegalovirus-associated. As a later analysis showed, a missense DCLRE1C variant was linked to trimming of TCR beta V- and J-genes.

Sequenced material: PBMCs. The receptor's source is a man in his forties in good health and CMV-seronegative. The gene calls are TRBV9 and TRBJ2-5, with D maybe TRBD1 (5 bases). The better agreement between TRBJ2-7 and the DNA end casts doubt on the J call. CDR3 coding DNA: TGTGCCAGCAGCGTAGGCAGGGTCCCCTACGAGCAGTACTTC. It encodes CASSVGRVPYEQYF.